Following are 17 T cell receptor beta chains from one sample sequenced in a study of blood T cells in healthy people across ages. A second roughly 6 to 12 cycle PCR used barcoded and J-beta primers. A single record per CDR3 protein comes from TCRdb applying MiXCR to the 5' RACE reads. The sample has hundreds of thousands of distinct CDR3 sequences; 45% to 50% are singletons. The sequenced sample was blood. The receptors originated from a woman in her sixties in good health.

The V call is TRBV29-1, the J call TRBJ2-5; D uncertain. Germline lookup yields CDR1 SQVTM and CDR2 ANQGSEA. Trimming cost V 4 bases and J 11 bases, with 11 bases left between them. CDR3 length equals 10 residues. CDR3 DNA sequence: TGCAGCGTTGGAACCGGTGAGCAGTACTTC. It codes for CSVGTGEQYF.

This clonotype was recorded a few times. The chain has TRBV25-1 and TRBJ2-2, with TRBD2 matching 8 bases. The CDR3 runs to 14 residues. Germline CDR1 reads MGHDK; CDR2 reads SYGVNS. The J segment lost 5 bases and the V segment lost 7 bases, leaving 6 bases of the junction unmatched. CDR3 bases: TGTGCCAGCAAGTCAGCGGGAGATACCGGGGAGCTGTTTTTT. Residues: CASKSAGDTGELFF.

The chain joins TRBV11-2 to TRBJ2-1; D unresolved. Per the germline V gene, CDR1 is SGHAT and CDR2 is FQNNGV. V shed 5 bases and J shed 4 bases, with 9 bases lying between them. The CDR3 runs 13 residues. This CDR3 is CASSPTLYNEQFF. In nucleotides, the CDR3 is TGTGCCAGCAGCCCAACTTTATACAATGAGCAGTTCTTC.

By share, this clonotype ranks as medium-sized. The chain uses TRBV2 and TRBJ2-5; 7 bases align to TRBD1. Germline loops: CDR1 SNHLY, CDR2 FYNNEI. With V trimmed by 7 bases and J by 1 base, 9 bases remained unmatched. The CDR3 sequence is 15 residues long. The CDR3, as DNA: TGTGCCAGCACCCCGACAGGGTCCCCCCAAGAGACCCAGTACTTC. Its protein product is CASTPTGSPQETQYF. The full variable domain, in which reference TRBV2 and TRBJ2-5 provide the parts outside the CDR3, is EPEVTQTPSHQVTQMGQEVILRCVPISNHLYFYWYRQILGQKVEFLVSFYNNEISEKSEIFDDQFSVERPDGSNFTLKIRSTKLEDSAMYFCASTPTGSPQETQYFGPGTRLLVL.

This clonotype has a count of ten or more. The CDR3 bases are TGTGCCAGCAGCTTAGTTAACACAGATACGCAGTATTTT. Its protein product is CASSLVNTDTQYF. The chain combines TRBV7-2 with TRBJ2-3; D gene ambiguous. Germline V gene sequence: CDR1 SGHTA, CDR2 FQGNSA. The CDR3 runs to 13 residues. V was clipped by 1 base and J by 2 bases, with 4 bases between them.

The chain couples TRBV12-3 or TRBV12-4 to TRBJ1-5; 7 bases are shared with TRBD1. V was pared by 5 bases and J by 4 bases, with 14 bases of the junction left unmatched. The CDR3 is 17 residues long. The CDR3 DNA reads as TGTGCCAGCAGTATAAGGACAGGCTTGGGACCTAATCAGCCCCAGCATTTT. Protein sequence: CASSIRTGLGPNQPQHF.

This clonotype came up a few times. The chain recombines TRBV20-1 with TRBJ2-3; perhaps TRBD2 as D (6 bases). The CDR3 sequence is 14 residues long. Germline V gene lookup returns CDR1 DFQATT and CDR2 SNEGSKA (reference sequence). Between the trimmed V and J ends, which lost 1 base and 2 bases, there was a span of 10 bases. CDR3 nucleotide sequence: TGCAGTGCTAGAGTTGGGGGGAACACAGATACGCAGTATTTT. Its protein is CSARVGGNTDTQYF.

This clonotype occurred a few times. The V and J genes are TRBV29-1 and TRBJ2-1, with 8 bases fitting TRBD2. After removal of 4 bases from V and 3 bases from J, the junction contained 8 bases not matched to a gene. CDR1 and CDR2 (germline): SQVTM, ANQGSEA. The CDR3 loop spans 15 amino acids. In nucleotides, the CDR3 is TGCAGCGTTGTTTATGTAGCGGGGCACTACAATGAGCAGTTCTTC. Protein sequence: CSVVYVAGHYNEQFF.

A single count supports this clonotype. This could be a read error, since a much larger clone is one nucleotide away. The rearrangement links TRBV29-1 to TRBJ2-7; D is possibly TRBD2 (6 bases). The length of the CDR3 is 13 residues. Germline values: CDR1 SQVTM, CDR2 ANQGSEA. Trimming stripped 7 bases from V and 0 bases from J, with 13 bases between. CDR3 nucleotides: TGCAGCGCCCGGGACTGGGTCTCCTACGAGCAGTACTTC. Amino acid sequence: CSARDWVSYEQYF.

The chain joins TRBV13 to TRBJ1-6; 9 bases align to TRBD1. Germline V gene data show CDR1 as PRHDT and CDR2 as FYEKMQ (reference sequence). The CDR3 runs 16 residues. The J segment lost 9 bases and the V segment lost 5 bases, leaving 11 bases of the junction unmatched. This chain's CDR3 is CASSRRDGTGISPLHF. As DNA, the CDR3 is TGTGCCAGCAGCCGAAGGGACGGGACAGGGATTTCACCCCTCCACTTT.

The CDR3, as DNA: TGTGCCAGCAGCCCTCAGGCCCGCCGGGGACTAGCTTTATCCTACAATGAGCAGTTCTTC. It yields the protein CASSPQARRGLALSYNEQFF. The chain links TRBV5-6 to TRBJ2-1; TRBD2 matches 9 bases. The CDR3 totals 20 residues. Germline V CDR1 and CDR2: SGHDT, YYEEEE. V dropped 4 bases and J dropped 1; count of bases not matched to a gene: 18. The full variable domain, completed using reference TRBV5-6 and TRBJ2-1, is DAGVTQSPTHLIKTRGQQVTLRCSPKSGHDTVSWYQQALGQGPQFIFQYYEEEERQRGNFPDRFSGHQFPNYSSELNVNALLLGDSALYLCASSPQARRGLALSYNEQFFGPGTRLTVL.

This clonotype was seen only a few times. This sequence joins TRBV7-9 and TRBJ2-1, with 7 nucleotides matching TRBD1. CDR1 is SEHNR and CDR2 is FQNEAQ in the germline V gene (reference sequence). The ends lost 3 bases at V and 7 bases at J; junction bases unmatched: 6. This CDR3 region has 14 residues. The DNA of the CDR3 is TGTGCCAGCAGCTTTGACAGGGAAGGGAATGAGCAGTTCTTC. Translating it yields CASSFDREGNEQFF.

This chain links TRBV29-1 with TRBJ2-3, with D possibly being TRBD2 (5 bases). The CDR3 runs to 15 residues. The V end lost 1 base, the J end lost 1 base, and 12 bases lay between the germline ends. Germline CDR1 reads SQVTM; CDR2 reads ANQGSEA. CDR3 loop: CSVEGWERGTDTQYF. In DNA, the CDR3 is TGCAGCGTTGAAGGGTGGGAGAGAGGCACAGATACGCAGTATTTT.

This clonotype was observed at least ten times. This sequence may be a read error, since a much larger clone differs from it by one base. The chain carries TRBV7-2 and TRBJ2-5; D might be TRBD2 (6 bases). V was pared by 5 bases and J by 7 bases, with 17 bases between. This CDR3 has 14 amino acids. In germline, CDR1 is SGHTA, CDR2 FQGNSA. CDR3 DNA sequence: TGTGCCAGCAGCGTAGGTGGGGGGTCGCCGACCCAGTACTTC. It codes for CASSVGGGSPTQYF.

The chain carries TRBV27 and TRBJ2-1; D gene unclear. CDR1 and CDR2 from the germline V gene are MNHEY and SMNVEV (reference sequence). V lost 5 bases to trimming and J lost 4 bases, with 9 bases between them. The CDR3 has 13 residues. CDR3 nucleotides: TGTGCCAGCAGTACGACGGCATACAATGAGCAGTTCTTC. Translation gives CASSTTAYNEQFF.

This clonotype was seen a handful of times. Written as DNA, the CDR3 is TGCAGCGTTGTCGTGCGGGAAAACATTCAGTACTTC. Protein sequence: CSVVVRENIQYF. The chain uses TRBV29-1 and TRBJ2-4; TRBD2 is a possible D gene (5 bases). Germline V gene data show CDR1 as SQVTM and CDR2 as ANQGSEA. With 4 bases removed from V and 5 bases from J, the gap between germline ends came to 9 bases. CDR3 size: 12 residues.

This clonotype was found a few times. The J gene is TRBJ1-5, the V gene TRBV7-9; D not resolved. The CDR3 length is 17 residues. With 3 bases removed from V and 3 bases from J, the gap between germline ends came to 18 bases. Germline V CDR1 and CDR2: SEHNR, FQNEAQ (reference sequence). CDR3 in DNA: TGTGCCAGCAGCTTCTCCGGCGGGTGGGATGACAATCAGCCCCAGCATTTT. It encodes CASSFSGGWDDNQPQHF.